The rows below give T cell receptor beta chains drawn from one sample of a study of blood T cell repertoires in COVID-19. Using immunoSEQ multiplex PCR, the repertoire was profiled, and TCRdb retains in-frame clones only, with some absent. The data contain 90,000 to 150,000 clones, about 85% of them singletons. The sample comprised peripheral blood. The receptors were gathered from an elderly man with acute or convalescent COVID-19. CDR3s include the opening cysteine and the closing phenylalanine or tryptophan. A D gene is named only where the DNA matches it firmly. Clone size is not always given. Where it is, it says once, few, many or a class for expanded clones.

TRBD1	14	-	TRBJ1-2	TRBV28	CASSEGGTGDGYTF	TGTGCCAGCAGTGAGGGGGGGACAGGGGATGGCTACACCTTC
-	17	-	TRBJ1-1	TRBV2	CASHLKTSGGMNTEAFF	TGTGCCAGCCACCTAAAAACTTCGGGGGGCATGAACACTGAAGCTTTCTTT
-	15	-	TRBJ2-7	TRBV21-1	CASSKDPWTGNEQYF	TGTGCCAGCAGCAAGGACCCGTGGACAGGGAACGAGCAGTACTTC
-	15	-	TRBJ1-6	TRBV30	CAWSEGGAGNSPLHF	TGTGCCTGGAGTGAGGGCGGGGCAGGCAATTCACCCCTCCACTTT
-	17	-	TRBJ1-1	TRBV9	CASSVNPNVHMNTEAFF	TGTGCCAGCAGCGTTAACCCCAACGTACATATGAACACTGAAGCTTTCTTT
-	15	once	TRBJ1-2	TRBV7-8	CASSFSTTDSYGYTF	TGTGCCAGCAGCTTCTCTACAACGGACAGCTATGGCTACACCTTC
-	14	-	TRBJ1-6	TRBV6-2/TRBV6-3	CASSQGLSNSPLHF	TGTGCCAGCAGTCAGGGGTTGAGTAATTCACCCCTCCACTTT
-	17	-	TRBJ2-7	TRBV21-1	CASSPLGTASPTYEQYF	TGTGCCAGCAGCCCCTTAGGGACAGCTAGTCCGACCTACGAGCAGTACTTC
TRBD2	17	-	TRBJ2-6	TRBV5-1	CASTPAGGPPGANVLTF	TGCGCCAGCACCCCCGCGGGGGGCCCCCCTGGGGCCAACGTCCTGACTTTC
TRBD2	16	once	TRBJ2-1	TRBV4-2	CASSQGLAGGYNEQFF	TGTGCCAGCAGCCAGGGCCTAGCGGGGGGTTACAATGAGCAGTTCTTC
TRBD1	16	-	TRBJ2-2	TRBV6-6	CASSQGEPRGVGELFF	TGTGCCAGCAGCCAGGGGGAGCCTCGCGGCGTCGGGGAGCTGTTTTTT
TRBD2	15	-	TRBJ2-5	TRBV4-1	CASRLSGGVQETQYF	TGCGCCAGCAGACTTAGCGGGGGGGTACAAGAGACCCAGTACTTC
-	11	-	TRBJ1-2	TRBV2	CASAGPYGYTF	TGTGCCAGCGCAGGTCCCTATGGCTACACCTTC
-	16	-	TRBJ2-3	TRBV6-2/TRBV6-3	CASSYARAEATDTQYF	TGTGCCAGCAGTTACGCCAGGGCCGAAGCAACAGATACGCAGTATTTT
-	11	-	TRBJ1-2	TRBV28	CASRMESSYTF	TGTGCCAGCAGAATGGAGAGTAGCTACACCTTC
TRBD1	14	-	TRBJ1-2	TRBV5-6	CASSLVQGYYGYTF	TGTGCCAGCAGCTTGGTACAGGGGTACTATGGCTACACCTTC
-	16	once	TRBJ2-1	TRBV2	CATNPNGQISYNEQFF	TGTGCCACTAATCCCAATGGACAGATATCCTACAATGAGCAGTTCTTC
-	15	-	TRBJ2-5	TRBV5-1	CASSWLPGIQETQYF	TGCGCCAGCAGCTGGTTACCGGGAATACAAGAGACCCAGTACTTC
-	19	-	TRBJ1-5	TRBV18	CASSPGGDGQIYSNQPQHF	TGTGCCAGCTCACCCGGCGGGGACGGACAAATTTATAGCAATCAGCCCCAGCATTTT
TRBD1	15	-	TRBJ1-1	TRBV2	CASSGGQGLNTEAFF	TGTGCCAGCAGTGGGGGACAGGGATTGAACACTGAAGCTTTCTTT
TRBD1	18	-	TRBJ1-2	TRBV5-1	CASSLATGTGGAWNGYTF	TGCGCCAGCAGCTTGGCAACCGGGACAGGGGGCGCTTGGAATGGCTACACCTTC
TRBD1	15	-	TRBJ1-2	TRBV3-1/TRBV3-2	CASSQAGTGPYGYTF	TGTGCCAGCAGCCAAGCCGGGACAGGACCTTATGGCTACACCTTC
TRBD1	15	-	TRBJ2-1	TRBV5-1	CASSLGQGPYNEQFF	TGCGCCAGCAGCTTGGGACAGGGCCCCTACAATGAGCAGTTCTTC
TRBD1	15	-	TRBJ2-1	TRBV11-1	CASRLGQGSYNEQFF	TGTGCCAGCAGACTCGGACAGGGTAGCTACAATGAGCAGTTCTTC
-	13	-	TRBJ1-3	TRBV19	CASSIRTGNTIYF	TGTGCCAGTAGTATCCGTACTGGAAACACCATATATTTT
-	13	-	TRBJ2-5	TRBV2	CASQAHLEETQYF	TGTGCCAGCCAGGCCCATCTCGAGGAGACCCAGTACTTC
TRBD1	18	-	TRBJ1-5	TRBV19	CASSPGTGYWAANQPQHF	TGTGCCAGTAGTCCCGGGACAGGGTATTGGGCCGCAAATCAGCCCCAGCATTTT
-	14	-	TRBJ1-6	TRBV27	CASCRGRDNSPLHF	TGTGCCAGCTGCAGGGGTAGGGATAATTCACCCCTCCACTTT
-	14	-	TRBJ2-7	TRBV5-4	CASSPGLTAYEQYF	TGTGCCAGCAGCCCAGGGCTAACCGCCTACGAGCAGTACTTC
-	13	few	TRBJ2-5	TRBV7-3	CASSLGPTETQYF	TGTGCCAGCAGCTTGGGCCCCACGGAGACCCAGTACTTC
TRBD2	16	-	TRBJ2-2	TRBV5-4	CASSLGLAGNTGELFF	TGTGCCAGCAGCTTGGGCCTAGCGGGCAACACCGGGGAGCTGTTTTTT
TRBD2	15	-	TRBJ2-7	TRBV19	CASSISSGRADEQYF	TGTGCCAGTAGTATATCAAGCGGGAGGGCCGACGAGCAGTACTTC
-	14	-	TRBJ1-2	TRBV5-1	CASSSKSGNYGYTF	TGCGCCAGCAGCTCGAAGTCGGGTAACTATGGCTACACCTTC
-	14	-	TRBJ2-7	TRBV28	CASSFSGIGGEQYF	TGTGCCAGCAGTTTTTCAGGGATAGGTGGCGAGCAGTACTTC
TRBD1	13	-	TRBJ1-4	TRBV6-5	CASSPGTGEKLFF	TGTGCCAGCAGTCCCGGGACAGGAGAAAAACTGTTTTTT
TRBD1	16	-	TRBJ1-2	TRBV20-1	CSASLGGANPDRGYTF	TGCAGTGCTAGTTTAGGGGGCGCGAATCCGGATCGTGGCTACACCTTC
-	15	-	TRBJ1-1	TRBV5-1	CASSLGDMGNTEAFF	TGCGCCAGCAGCTTGGGCGACATGGGGAACACTGAAGCTTTCTTT
TRBD1	13	-	TRBJ1-5	TRBV19	CASEQGAGQPQHF	TGTGCCAGTGAACAGGGGGCGGGTCAGCCCCAGCATTTT
-	16	-	TRBJ2-2	TRBV27	CASSPAGGRGTGELFF	TGTGCCAGCAGCCCGGCCGGGGGGAGGGGGACCGGGGAGCTGTTTTTT
-	14	-	TRBJ1-4	TRBV7-9	CASSLSQNNEKLFF	TGTGCCAGCAGCTTATCGCAGAATAATGAAAAACTGTTTTTT
-	18	-	TRBJ2-7	TRBV13	CASSLSKGSGLGLGEQYF	TGTGCCAGCAGCTTATCGAAAGGTAGCGGACTGGGACTGGGGGAGCAGTACTTC
-	15	once	TRBJ1-6	TRBV27	CASSPRRQVNSPLHF	TGTGCCAGCAGTCCTCGTCGGCAGGTTAATTCACCCCTCCACTTT
-	13	-	TRBJ1-5	TRBV15	CATSVGQGQPQHF	TGTGCCACCAGCGTCGGGCAGGGTCAGCCCCAGCATTTT
TRBD1	15	-	TRBJ1-1	TRBV7-2	CASSPNQGGNTEAFF	TGTGCCAGCAGCCCCAACCAGGGGGGGAACACTGAAGCTTTCTTT
-	12	-	TRBJ1-2	TRBV12-3/TRBV12-4	CASSLEVYGYTF	TGTGCCAGCAGTTTGGAGGTCTATGGCTACACCTTC
TRBD1	14	-	TRBJ1-5	TRBV24-1	CATSEPGQNQPQHF	TGTGCCACCAGTGAACCGGGACAGAATCAGCCCCAGCATTTT
-	14	-	TRBJ2-7	TRBV10-3	CAISESGSSYEQYF	TGTGCCATCAGTGAATCCGGGAGCTCCTACGAGCAGTACTTC
-	14	-	TRBJ2-7	TRBV4-2	CASSQEGGFNEQYF	TGTGCCAGCAGCCAAGAAGGAGGGTTCAACGAGCAGTACTTC
TRBD2	15	-	TRBJ2-3	TRBV10-1	CASSEGSGRSDTQYF	TGCGCCAGCAGTGAGGGTAGCGGGAGATCAGATACGCAGTATTTT
-	16	-	TRBJ2-1	TRBV9	CASSVAALAAYNEQFF	TGTGCCAGCAGCGTCGCTGCCCTAGCTGCTTACAATGAGCAGTTCTTC
-	16	-	TRBJ1-3	TRBV4-1	CASSQDRNRAGNTIYF	TGCGCCAGCAGCCAAGATAGGAACCGAGCGGGAAACACCATATATTTT
TRBD1	12	-	TRBJ1-1	TRBV19	CAVQGADTEAFF	TGTGCTGTACAGGGGGCAGACACTGAAGCTTTCTTT
TRBD2	16	-	TRBJ2-1	TRBV19	CASSIATSGGWNEQFF	TGTGCCAGTAGTATAGCTACTAGCGGGGGGTGGAATGAGCAGTTCTTC
TRBD1	15	-	TRBJ2-1	TRBV6-1	CASSEMGQDYNEQFF	TGTGCCAGCAGTGAAATGGGACAGGACTACAATGAGCAGTTCTTC
TRBD1	15	-	TRBJ1-1	TRBV19	CASSAGTASRTEAFF	TGTGCCAGTAGTGCAGGGACAGCATCGAGGACTGAAGCTTTCTTT